Listed below are T cell receptor beta chains from one sample, sequenced in a study of blood T cell repertoires in COVID-19. Assay used: immunoSEQ multiplex PCR; TCRdb lists only in-frame clones, some missing. The sample includes 200,000 to 300,000 clones, over 80% of them seen just once. Sequenced: peripheral blood. These TCRs come from a woman aged 60-70 years with active or convalescent COVID-19. Both conserved end residues are trimmed from each CDR3. A D gene is named only where the DNA matches it firmly.

J | D | V | CDR3
TRBJ2-3 | NA | TRBV5-6 | ASSLTRTPSTDTQY
TRBJ2-3 | NA | TRBV15 | ATSSRNSQLTDTQY
TRBJ1-1 | TRBD1 | TRBV6-5 | ASLALEQGVFEAF
TRBJ1-5 | NA | TRBV9 | ASSVGGNNNQPQH
TRBJ2-1 | TRBD2 | TRBV5-1 | ASSLDGLAGTNEQF
TRBJ1-2 | NA | TRBV10-2 | ASSEKQGPLYGYT
TRBJ1-1 | TRBD1 | TRBV2 | ASSEDPGQGPTEAF
TRBJ1-1 | TRBD1 | TRBV12-5 | ASGLAYRGRGEAF
TRBJ1-3 | NA | TRBV11-3 | ASSRDPGTGNTIY
TRBJ1-2 | NA | TRBV6-5 | ASNRGQNYGYT
TRBJ1-3 | NA | TRBV5-1 | ASSVGSSGNTIY
TRBJ2-3 | TRBD2 | TRBV7-2 | ASSRLGGGGQNTDTQY
TRBJ2-3 | TRBD2 | TRBV11-2 | ASSLDRGVTDTQY
TRBJ1-1 | NA | TRBV19 | ASSIGIGAETEAF
TRBJ2-7 | NA | TRBV11-1 | ASSFGSGTYEQY
TRBJ2-5 | NA | TRBV6-5 | ASTKWGEETQY
TRBJ2-1 | NA | TRBV7-2 | ASSSKIAEQF
TRBJ1-1 | NA | TRBV6-5 | ASSYSLRGTEAF
TRBJ1-1 | NA | TRBV2 | ASSDYGGRGGNTEAF
TRBJ1-5 | NA | TRBV5-1 | ASSLEPGLRQPQH
TRBJ2-3 | NA | TRBV5-1 | ASSLVGSGTDTQY
TRBJ1-1 | TRBD1 | TRBV11-1 | ASSPSDRGREAF
TRBJ2-1 | NA | TRBV30 | ACLTDFLDEQF
TRBJ2-5 | NA | TRBV4-2 | ASSNSYRETQY
TRBJ2-7 | NA | TRBV2 | ASSEYQGQGSYEQY
TRBJ2-1 | TRBD2 | TRBV10-3 | AISESSGRKYNEQF
TRBJ2-2 | NA | TRBV11-3 | ASSLAGSNTGELF
TRBJ2-2 | NA | TRBV6-2/TRBV6-3 | ASSFGGTGELF
TRBJ1-4 | NA | TRBV10-3 | AISGAGEKLF
TRBJ1-1 | NA | TRBV7-6 | ASSLAEGNTEAF
TRBJ2-5 | TRBD2 | TRBV28 | ASSPGGIAGGLETQY
TRBJ2-2 | TRBD1 | TRBV27 | ASSLWTGVTGELF
TRBJ2-7 | NA | TRBV5-4 | ASSPGRSSYEQY
TRBJ1-6 | NA | TRBV5-6 | ASSIWQRALH
TRBJ2-3 | NA | TRBV7-2 | ASSPWAGGTDTQY
TRBJ1-2 | NA | TRBV5-1 | ASSVGTTEDYGYT
TRBJ2-2 | NA | TRBV27 | ASSSGLTGELF
TRBJ2-1 | TRBD1 | TRBV29-1 | SAGGDEQF
TRBJ1-5 | TRBD1 | TRBV30 | AWSKTGGNQPQH
TRBJ1-5 | TRBD1 | TRBV15 | ATSLDRGASQPQH
TRBJ2-1 | TRBD2 | TRBV15 | ATSRDPGGYNEQF
TRBJ1-6 | NA | TRBV6-5 | ASNRDSTRGSPLH
TRBJ2-1 | TRBD2 | TRBV12-5 | ASGLFQGLAGGPSYNEQF
TRBJ1-1 | TRBD1 | TRBV2 | ASSEASIMTGGDRNTEAF
TRBJ2-3 | NA | TRBV5-6 | ASSSELATGTDTQY
TRBJ2-2 | NA | TRBV21-1 | ASTEEGLQVGELF
TRBJ2-3 | TRBD2 | TRBV5-5 | ASRRDYQAGTDTQY
TRBJ1-2 | TRBD1 | TRBV6-5 | ASRDRDVANYGYT
TRBJ1-5 | NA | TRBV28 | ASQDSNQPQH
TRBJ1-2 | NA | TRBV4-2 | ASSQDLAGNYGYT
TRBJ2-3 | NA | TRBV29-1 | SVAGLARDTQY
TRBJ2-2 | TRBD2 | TRBV14 | ASSRTTGLAGDGELF
TRBJ1-2 | NA | TRBV19 | ASSPSQGEDYGYT
TRBJ2-2 | NA | TRBV2 | ASSEGLTGELF
TRBJ2-3 | NA | TRBV5-4 | ASSLPTGSTDTQY
TRBJ2-5 | NA | TRBV19 | ASSIQGWAKTQY
TRBJ2-1 | TRBD1 | TRBV5-1 | ASSLGTGENNEQF
TRBJ2-7 | TRBD1 | TRBV19 | ASSQTGQGYEQY
TRBJ1-4 | NA | TRBV7-2 | ASSPGRTNEKLF